This T cell receptor beta chain was recovered during a study of blood T cell repertoires in COVID-19. Clones were sequenced by immunoSEQ multiplex PCR, and TCRdb holds only the in-frame ones, with some missing. The table records about 18,000 clones, 85% to 90% of them present only once. This TCR was sampled from a man aged 60-69 years with active COVID-19. The sequenced material came from peripheral blood.

In nucleotides, the CDR3 is TGTGCCTGGAGTGTACTGGGGGGGGCGGCGAACACCGGGGAGCTGTTTTTT. Protein sequence: CAWSVLGGAANTGELFF. The gene calls are TRBV30 and TRBJ2-2; possibly TRBD2 for D (7 bases). The CDR3 covers 17 residues. V was shortened by 0 bases and J by 0 bases, with 14 bases between the two germline ends. Germline V CDR1 and CDR2: GTSNPN, SVGIG (reference sequence).